This TCR beta chain was observed in a study of blood T cell repertoires in COVID-19. As for the study in general: Italy, Spain and the United States were the sources of the convalescent and acute COVID-19 samples.

This CDR3 is 13 amino acids long. Trimming pared 0 bases from V and 3 bases from J, leaving 3 bases between. CDR1 and CDR2 from the germline V gene are LNHDA and SQIVND (reference sequence). Clones were read by immunoSEQ multiplex PCR, and TCRdb kept only the in-frame ones, dropping some. This table has roughly 120,000 clones, just under 90% appearing once. This sequence originates from a woman aged 50 to 60 with acute or convalescent COVID-19. The sequenced material came from peripheral blood. This chain uses TRBV19 with TRBJ2-1; D call uncertain. This CDR3 is CASSIDSYNEQFF. The CDR3, as DNA: TGTGCCAGTAGTATAGACAGCTACAATGAGCAGTTCTTC.